The source of this T cell receptor beta chain is a study of T-cell reconstitution after alpha-beta-depleted transplantation in children. General study points: Reportedly, only several hundred clones from non-depleted graft cells drove alpha-beta T-cell counts at about two months. Diversity of TCRbeta at day 60 was high in some patients, arising from surviving recipient T cells and thymic progenitors. Once a year had passed after transplant, T-cell counts and diversity came mostly from newly produced T cells.

Unique molecular identifiers were incorporated when the TCRbeta library was constructed. Via MiXCR, TCRdb re-called the PCR reads, giving one row per CDR3 protein. The sample records over 150,000 distinct CDR3 sequences, around 7% being singletons. The V segment lost 5 bases and the J segment 7 bases; nucleotides outside the gene matches: 10. The CDR3 consists of 14 residues. CDR1 DFQATT and CDR2 SNEGSKA come from the germline V gene (reference sequence). This clonotype was detected only a few times. Antigen: not known. The source was PBMCs, collected before TCRalphabeta/CD19-depleted stem cell transplant. The rearrangement joins TRBV20-1 to TRBJ2-1; TRBD1 agrees at 8 bases. The origin of this receptor is a boy aged 2 to 9 with acute lymphoblastic leukemia, due to receive a stem cell transplant. Here the CDR3 reads CSAGQGGPGNEQFF. The CDR3 region has the DNA TGCAGTGCTGGACAGGGCGGCCCGGGTAATGAGCAGTTCTTC.